This T cell receptor beta chain was identified in a study of blood T cell repertoires in COVID-19. Study in general: T cells, B-cell-depleted T cells, or PBMCs provided the cDNA or gDNA that served as material.

V lost 0 bases, J lost 9 bases, and 13 bases lay in between. The CDR3 spans 14 residues. From germline, CDR1 is SGDLS and CDR2 YYNGEE. As originally analysed: Amplified reference gene primers provided the basis for estimating nucleated cell counts. Repertoires were generated with immunoSEQ multiplex PCR, while TCRdb's copy carries only in-frame clones and drops some. That table is the source of V, J and clone size, and D and trimming were worked out from the DNA. The sample contains about 250,000 clones, approximately 88% of which appear only once. This clone is a singleton in its sample. Input material: peripheral blood. The rearrangement joins TRBV9 to TRBJ2-4, with D unresolved. This clonotype was obtained from a woman aged 35 to 49 who had recovered from COVID-19. CDR3 loop: CASSVAAVAGIQYF. CDR3 coding DNA: TGTGCCAGCAGCGTAGCTGCGGTAGCCGGCATTCAGTACTTC.